This T cell receptor (beta chain) was sequenced in a study of shared clonotypes between healthy human individuals. Overall study: Each donor contributed plates that comprised three CD4 naive, three CD4 memory, two CD8 naive and one CD8 memory.

A note on this clone: Other DNA sequences from this sample encode an identical CDR3 as well.

Germline V gene sequence: CDR1 SGDLS, CDR2 YYNGEE. V lost 0 bases to trimming and J lost 6 bases, with 12 bases between them. This CDR3 has 15 amino acids. Splitting of each subset's genomic DNA was done evenly across several immunoSEQ plates. Clones were sequenced by immunoSEQ multiplex PCR, and TCRdb holds only the in-frame ones, with some missing. The sample lists approximately 1.5 million clones, less than 99% occurring once. This sequence originates from a man aged 30-40 years in good health. Sequenced sample: naive CD4+ T cells sorted from blood. Subset here: CD45RA+ positively selected. The rearrangement joins TRBV9 to TRBJ1-4, with D possibly TRBD1 on 6 matching bases. CDR3 in amino acids: CASSVGGRGDEKLFF. CDR3 DNA: TGTGCCAGCAGCGTAGGGGGCAGGGGTGATGAAAAACTGTTTTTT.